This entry lists 20 T cell receptor beta chains sequenced from one sample in a study of blood T cells in healthy people across ages. It was with a sample-barcoded 5' primer and a J-beta primer mix that a second PCR of roughly 7 to 12 cycles was run. TCRdb fed the 5' RACE reads into MiXCR, producing one record per CDR3 protein. The sample lists about 1.6 million distinct CDR3 sequences; around 36% were seen once. The sequenced material came from blood. The receptor set was obtained from a woman aged 30 to 39 in good health.

This chain links TRBV7-8 with TRBJ2-5; perhaps TRBD1 as D (6 bases). The germline V and J ends were trimmed by 5 bases and 5 bases, with 18 bases remaining between them. Germline V gene lookup returns CDR1 SGHVS and CDR2 FQNEAQ. There are 15 residues in the CDR3. In DNA form, the CDR3 reads TGTGCCAGCAGCCCCGAAAACACAGGGACGGAGACCCAGTACTTC. Residues: CASSPENTGTETQYF.

The chain employs TRBV28 and TRBJ1-5; D is possibly TRBD1 (5 bases). CDR3 length: 15 residues. Trimming took off 6 bases at V and 0 bases at J, with 12 bases between the two ends. Germline V gene sequence: CDR1 MDHEN, CDR2 SYDVKM. The CDR3 loop reads CASRTGSLSNQPQHF. The DNA of the CDR3 is TGTGCCAGCAGAACAGGATCCCTTAGCAATCAGCCCCAGCATTTT.

This chain connects TRBV20-1 to TRBJ1-1; 10 bases map to TRBD1. The CDR3 consists of 18 residues. CDR1 is DFQATT, CDR2 SNEGSKA, per germline (reference sequence). V shed 3 bases and J 4 bases; nucleotides not matched to a gene: 17. CDR3 sequence: CSASDPRDRGPGGTEAFF. The CDR3 DNA follows: TGCAGTGCTAGCGATCCAAGGGACAGGGGACCTGGGGGCACTGAAGCTTTCTTT.

The V and J genes are TRBV5-6 and TRBJ2-1, with D perhaps TRBD2 (6 bases). The CDR3 covers 13 residues. Germline CDR1 reads SGHDT; CDR2 reads YYEEEE. Trimming stripped 7 bases from V and 3 bases from J, with 11 bases between. CDR3 protein: CASERALYNEQFF. CDR3 DNA: TGTGCCAGCGAGCGGGCACTCTACAATGAGCAGTTCTTC.

This clonotype showed up just a few times. The junction shows a germline mismatch at one end, possibly a read error. Written as DNA, the CDR3 is TGTGCCGGCAGTTTTCCTCCGGACGAGCAGTACTTC. This gives the protein CAGSFPPDEQYF. This chain links TRBV12-3 or TRBV12-4 with TRBJ2-7; no clear D gene. The length of the CDR3 is 12 residues.

This clonotype has ten or more counts. The junction differs from germline at one of its ends, possibly a read error. The gene calls are TRBV5-1 and TRBJ2-7; 7 bases map to TRBD2. Per germline, CDR1 SGHRS and CDR2 YFSETQ. The CDR3 consists of 15 residues. The CDR3 nucleotides are TGTGCCAGCAGCTTAGGAGCCGGGGGGTCCTACGAGCAGTACTTC. This gives the protein CASSLGAGGSYEQYF.

The V and J genes are TRBV20-1 and TRBJ2-7; 10 bases map to TRBD2. J was trimmed by 5 bases and V by 3 bases; bases with no gene match: 7. Germline V gene data show CDR1 as DFQATT and CDR2 as SNEGSKA (reference sequence). The CDR3 contains 14 residues. The CDR3, as DNA: TGCAGTGCTAGTAGGCTAGCGGGAGTAGACGAGCAGTACTTC. Its translation is CSASRLAGVDEQYF.

This chain uses TRBV5-1 with TRBJ2-3, with 9 positions matching TRBD1. V gave up 4 bases and J gave up 8 bases; unmatched junction bases: 8. This CDR3 is built from 14 residues. The germline V gene has CDR1 SGHRS and CDR2 YFSETQ. The CDR3 region is CASSTNRGQGTQYF. Here the CDR3 DNA reads TGCGCCAGCAGCACGAACAGGGGACAGGGTACGCAGTATTTT.

The chain couples TRBV9 to TRBJ1-5; D gene ambiguous. The CDR3 has 14 amino acids. Trimming pared 3 bases from V and 3 bases from J, leaving 10 bases between. CDR1 is SGDLS and CDR2 is YYNGEE in the germline V gene. CDR3 residues: CASSARRDNQPQHF. Written as DNA, the CDR3 is TGTGCCAGCAGCGCACGACGGGACAATCAGCCCCAGCATTTT.

This chain joins TRBV7-9 and TRBJ2-5, with D possibly TRBD2 on 6 matching bases. Germline V gene data show CDR1 as SEHNR and CDR2 as FQNEAQ (reference sequence). The length of the CDR3 is 15 residues. Trimming took off 4 bases at V and 1 base at J, with 13 bases between the two ends. CDR3 loop: CASSSTGTPQETQYF. In DNA form, the CDR3 reads TGTGCCAGCAGCTCAACCGGGACTCCCCAAGAGACCCAGTACTTC.

The rearrangement uses TRBV12-3 or TRBV12-4 and TRBJ2-3; 10 bases are a match to TRBD2. This CDR3 comprises 12 residues. The junction had 3 bases not matched to a gene; V was cut back by 2 bases and J by 13 bases. CDR3 amino acids: CASSLSLAGEYF. The CDR3 nucleotides read TGTGCCAGCAGTTTATCCCTAGCGGGGGAGTATTTT.

This clonotype has only a few counts. This chain connects TRBV6-6 to TRBJ1-6, with D uncertain. Germline-derived CDR1 and CDR2 are MNHNY and SVGAGI (reference sequence). This CDR3 has 14 amino acids. V was cut by 0 bases and J by 10 bases, with 10 bases left in between. CDR3 loop: CASSYSRGWSPLHF. The CDR3 DNA sequence: TGTGCCAGCAGTTACTCACGGGGTTGGTCACCCCTCCACTTT.

The J gene is TRBJ1-1, the V gene TRBV7-2; possibly TRBD1 for D (6 bases). The CDR3 is made up of 13 amino acids. Germline CDR1 SGHTA, CDR2 FQGNSA. V shed 7 bases and J shed 2 bases, with 11 bases lying between them. In DNA, the CDR3 is TGTGCCAGCAACAAACAGGGAAACACTGAAGCTTTCTTT. The encoded protein is CASNKQGNTEAFF.

This clonotype has a handful of counts. The chain recombines TRBV5-5 with TRBJ2-7, with 14 bases matching TRBD2. The CDR3 sequence is 19 residues long. Germline V gene sequence: CDR1 SGHKS, CDR2 YYEKEE (reference sequence). The V gene end was trimmed by 2 bases and the J gene end by 0 bases; junction bases not matched to a gene: 10. The CDR3 DNA reads as TGTGCCAGCAGCTTACCTCAGGGACTAGCGGGAGAAAGCTCCTACGAGCAGTACTTC. Translation: CASSLPQGLAGESSYEQYF.

This clonotype was observed a few times. This chain connects TRBV7-9 to TRBJ2-1; tentative D call: TRBD1 (6 bases). Trimming cost V 4 bases and J 5 bases, with 9 bases left between them. CDR3 length: 13 residues. Germline-derived CDR1 and CDR2 are SEHNR and FQNEAQ (reference sequence). CDR3 DNA sequence: TGTGCCAGCAGCTCTTGGACAGACAATGAGCAGTTCTTC. Its translation: CASSSWTDNEQFF. Supplemented by reference TRBV7-9 and TRBJ2-1, the full variable domain reads DTGVSQNPRHKITKRGQNVTFRCDPISEHNRLYWYRQTLGQGPEFLTYFQNEAQLEKSRLLSDRFSAERPKGSFSTLEIQRTEQGDSAMYLCASSSWTDNEQFFGPGTRLTVL.

The chain combines TRBV5-1 with TRBJ1-1; TRBD1 agrees at 7 bases. Germline CDR1 reads SGHRS; CDR2 reads YFSETQ. V trimming: 0 bases; J trimming: 8 bases; junction bases outside the gene matches: 7. There are 14 residues in the CDR3. CDR3: CASSLGTGLREAFF. Here the CDR3 DNA reads TGCGCCAGCAGCTTGGGGACAGGCCTGAGAGAAGCTTTCTTT.

In regard to this clonotype: This may be a read error, as it is one base from a much larger clone. The CDR3 region has the DNA TGCAGCGCCCGACAGCAAGGGACCCAGTACTTC. This encodes CSARQQGTQYF. The V call is TRBV29-1, the J call TRBJ2-5, with D maybe TRBD1 (5 bases). The CDR3 extends over 11 amino acids. Germline CDR1 and CDR2: SQVTM and ANQGSEA.

This clonotype appeared a few times. The J gene is TRBJ1-1, the V gene TRBV7-2; D is perhaps TRBD1 (5 bases). Trimming removed 6 bases from V and 4 bases from J, with 15 bases in between. Per the germline V gene, CDR1 is SGHTA and CDR2 is FQGNSA. CDR3 length: 14 amino acids. Here the CDR3 DNA reads TGTGCCAGCAGTTCGGGGTGGGGGGTCACTGAAGCTTTCTTT. Its translation: CASSSGWGVTEAFF.

This clonotype was observed many times. The rearrangement joins TRBV11-2 to TRBJ2-3; weak D call: TRBD2 (6 bases). This CDR3 is built from 16 residues. The V gene's germline CDR1 is SGHAT and CDR2 FQNNGV. The V gene lost 1 base and the J gene lost 2 bases, with 13 bases spanning the gap. The DNA for the CDR3 is TGTGCCAGCAGCTTAGCTCCGGGACTTGCCACAGATACGCAGTATTTT. It yields the protein CASSLAPGLATDTQYF. The variable domain in full, completed from reference TRBV11-2 and TRBJ2-3, reads EAGVAQSPRYKIIEKRQSVAFWCNPISGHATLYWYQQILGQGPKLLIQFQNNGVVDDSQLPKDRFSAERLKGVDSTLKIQPAKLEDSAVYLCASSLAPGLATDTQYFGPGTRLTVL.

This chain joins TRBV6-5 and TRBJ2-3, with no clear D. The germline V and J ends were trimmed by 7 bases and 2 bases, with 10 bases remaining between them. Germline CDR1 MNHEY, CDR2 SVGAGI. This CDR3 contains 13 residues. CDR3 DNA: TGTGCCAGCAAGAGAGGTATCACAGATACGCAGTATTTT. This encodes CASKRGITDTQYF.